This T cell receptor beta chain stems from a study of shared T cell receptors in the human thymus. Some clones are missing from TCRdb's copy, which holds only in-frame ones; the method was immunoSEQ multiplex PCR. The repertoire includes some 640,000 clones, about 87% of them detected once, and 0.0094% sits in the top ten. The V end lost 7 bases, the J end lost 2 bases, and 15 bases lay between the germline ends. This CDR3 has 14 residues. Germline V gene lookup returns CDR1 MDHEN and CDR2 SYDVKM. The sample was also linked to a second study, of human thymus T cells. That work adds: Donors were healthy Finnish infants having corrective surgery for congenital heart defects. Resections from corrective heart surgery provided thymus tissue. Both thymic and peripheral blood repertoires showed apparently biased V and J usage. Related research examined unrelated individuals and reported that their thymic repertoires overlapped highly.

This rearrangement joins TRBV28 to TRBJ2-7, with a tentative D call TRBD2 (6 bases). Material for sequencing was thymocytes. The source of this sequence is a boy younger than two with a congenital heart defect. CDR3 coding DNA: TGTGCCAGCAAAACGGGACTCCGAGCCTACGAGCAGTACTTC. It translates to CASKTGLRAYEQYF.